This T cell receptor beta chain was found in a study of blood T cell repertoires in COVID-19. Study details: Collection of acute and convalescent COVID-19 samples took place in the United States, Italy and Spain.

Participants were placed into cohorts based on the clinical history they reported. Symptom resolution, clearance, or two negative PCRs marked the recovered donors of Cohort 3. V was clipped by 4 bases and J by 0 bases, with 19 bases between them. The CDR3 consists of 18 residues. Germline V gene data show CDR1 as KGHSH and CDR2 as LQKENI. Per the study methods: Quantification of nucleated cells was approximated via reference gene primer amplification. Produced via immunoSEQ multiplex PCR; TCRdb's table is partial and in-frame only. D and trimming come from the DNA, and the V and J calls and clone size come from that table. The sample carries some 130,000 clones, around 86% recorded once.

This receptor was obtained from a man aged 45-60 years who had recovered from COVID-19. V usage is TRBV18 and J usage is TRBJ1-3; TRBD1 is a possible D gene (6 bases). Sequences were obtained from PBMCs or T cells enriched from blood (not recorded which). CDR3 DNA sequence: TGTGCCAGCTCACGAATACCTTCGAGGGGGAGCTCTGGAAACACCATATATTTT. It encodes CASSRIPSRGSSGNTIYF.